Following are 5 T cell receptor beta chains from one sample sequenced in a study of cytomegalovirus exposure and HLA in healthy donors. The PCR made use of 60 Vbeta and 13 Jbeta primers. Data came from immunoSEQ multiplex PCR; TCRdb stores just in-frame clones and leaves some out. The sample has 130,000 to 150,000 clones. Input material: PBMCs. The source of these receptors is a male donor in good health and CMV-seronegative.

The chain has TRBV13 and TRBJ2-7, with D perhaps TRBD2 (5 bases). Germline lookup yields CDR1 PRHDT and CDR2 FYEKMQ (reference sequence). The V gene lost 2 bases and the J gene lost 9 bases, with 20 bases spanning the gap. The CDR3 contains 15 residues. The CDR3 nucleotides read TGTGCCAGCAGCTTATCCGGGATAGTTGCGATCGGGCAGTACTTC. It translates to CASSLSGIVAIGQYF. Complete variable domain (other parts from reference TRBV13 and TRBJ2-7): AAGVIQSPRHLIKEKRETATLKCYPIPRHDTVYWYQQGPGQDPQFLISFYEKMQSDKGSIPDRFSAQQFSDYHSELNMSSLELGDSALYFCASSLSGIVAIGQYFGPGTRLTVT.

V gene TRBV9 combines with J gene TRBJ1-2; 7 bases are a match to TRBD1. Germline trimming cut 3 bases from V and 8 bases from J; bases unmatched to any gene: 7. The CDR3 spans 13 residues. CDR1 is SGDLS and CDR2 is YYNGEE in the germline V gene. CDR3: CASSGDRVSGYTF. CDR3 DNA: TGTGCCAGCAGCGGCGACAGGGTGAGCGGCTACACCTTC.

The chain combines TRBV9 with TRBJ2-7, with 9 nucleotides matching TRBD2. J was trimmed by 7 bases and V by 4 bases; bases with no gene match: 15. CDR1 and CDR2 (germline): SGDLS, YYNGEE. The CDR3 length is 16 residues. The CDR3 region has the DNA TGTGCCAGCAGCCGCTCTAGCGGGACTCCGTCTAGTGAGCAGTACTTC. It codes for CASSRSSGTPSSEQYF. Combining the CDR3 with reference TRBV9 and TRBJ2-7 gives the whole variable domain DSGVTQTPKHLITATGQRVTLRCSPRSGDLSVYWYQQSLDQGLQFLIQYYNGEERAKGNILERFSAQQFPDLHSELNLSSLELGDSALYFCASSRSSGTPSSEQYFGPGTRLTVT.

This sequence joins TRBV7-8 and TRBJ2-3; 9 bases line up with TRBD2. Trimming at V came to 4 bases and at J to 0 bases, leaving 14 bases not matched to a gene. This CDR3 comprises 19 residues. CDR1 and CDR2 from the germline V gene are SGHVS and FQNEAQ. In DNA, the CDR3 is TGTGCCAGCAGCTGGGGAACAGGGGTAGCGGGAGCTAGCACAGATACGCAGTATTTT. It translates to CASSWGTGVAGASTDTQYF.

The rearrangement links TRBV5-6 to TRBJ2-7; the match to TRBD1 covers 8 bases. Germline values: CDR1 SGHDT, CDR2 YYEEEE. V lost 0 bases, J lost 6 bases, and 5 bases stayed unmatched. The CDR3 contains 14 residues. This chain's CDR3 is CASSLEDRGGEQYF. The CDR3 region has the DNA TGTGCCAGCAGCTTGGAAGACAGGGGAGGCGAGCAGTACTTC.